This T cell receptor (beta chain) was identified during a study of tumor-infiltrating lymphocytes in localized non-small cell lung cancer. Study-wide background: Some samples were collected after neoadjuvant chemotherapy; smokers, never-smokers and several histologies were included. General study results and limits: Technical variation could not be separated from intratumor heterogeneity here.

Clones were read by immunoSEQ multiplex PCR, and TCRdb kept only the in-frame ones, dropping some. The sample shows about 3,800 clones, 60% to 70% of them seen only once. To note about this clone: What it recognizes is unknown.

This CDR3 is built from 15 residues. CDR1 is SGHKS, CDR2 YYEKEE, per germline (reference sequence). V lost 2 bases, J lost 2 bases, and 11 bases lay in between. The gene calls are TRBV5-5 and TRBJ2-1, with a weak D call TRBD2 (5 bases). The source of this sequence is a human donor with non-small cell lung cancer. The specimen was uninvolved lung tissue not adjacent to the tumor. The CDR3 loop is CASSFGETAYNEQFF. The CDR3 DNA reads TGTGCCAGCAGCTTTGGGGAGACCGCCTACAATGAGCAGTTCTTC.